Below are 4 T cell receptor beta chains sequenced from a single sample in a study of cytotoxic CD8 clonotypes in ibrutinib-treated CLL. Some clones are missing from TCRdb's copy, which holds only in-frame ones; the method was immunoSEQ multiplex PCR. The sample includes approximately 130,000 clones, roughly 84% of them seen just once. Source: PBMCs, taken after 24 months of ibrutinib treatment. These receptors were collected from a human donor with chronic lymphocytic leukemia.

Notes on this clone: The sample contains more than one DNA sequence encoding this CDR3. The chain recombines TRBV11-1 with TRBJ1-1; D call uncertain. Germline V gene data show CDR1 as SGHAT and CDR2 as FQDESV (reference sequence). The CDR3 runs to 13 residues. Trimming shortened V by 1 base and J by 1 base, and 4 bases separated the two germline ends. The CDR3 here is CASSLGGNTEAFF. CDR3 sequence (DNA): TGTGCCAGCAGCTTAGGAGGGAACACTGAAGCTTTCTTT.

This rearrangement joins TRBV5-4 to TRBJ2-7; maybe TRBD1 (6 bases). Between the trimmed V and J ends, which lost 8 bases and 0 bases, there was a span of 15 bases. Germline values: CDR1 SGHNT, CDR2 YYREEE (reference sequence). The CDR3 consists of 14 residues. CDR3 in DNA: TGTGCCAGTCAGCAGGGGCCCTACTCCTACGAGCAGTACTTC. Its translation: CASQQGPYSYEQYF.

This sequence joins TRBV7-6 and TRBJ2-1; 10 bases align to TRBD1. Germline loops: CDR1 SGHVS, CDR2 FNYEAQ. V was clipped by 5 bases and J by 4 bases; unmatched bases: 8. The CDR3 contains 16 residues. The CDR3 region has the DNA TGTGCCAGCAGCCCAGAGCTGGGACAGGGGTACAATGAGCAGTTCTTC. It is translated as CASSPELGQGYNEQFF.

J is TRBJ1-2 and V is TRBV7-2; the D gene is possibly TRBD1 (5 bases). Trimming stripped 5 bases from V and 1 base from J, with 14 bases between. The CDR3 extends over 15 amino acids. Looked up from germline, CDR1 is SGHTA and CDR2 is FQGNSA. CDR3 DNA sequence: TGTGCCAGCAGCCAAGGGGAGGCGAATAACTATGGCTACACCTTC. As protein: CASSQGEANNYGYTF.